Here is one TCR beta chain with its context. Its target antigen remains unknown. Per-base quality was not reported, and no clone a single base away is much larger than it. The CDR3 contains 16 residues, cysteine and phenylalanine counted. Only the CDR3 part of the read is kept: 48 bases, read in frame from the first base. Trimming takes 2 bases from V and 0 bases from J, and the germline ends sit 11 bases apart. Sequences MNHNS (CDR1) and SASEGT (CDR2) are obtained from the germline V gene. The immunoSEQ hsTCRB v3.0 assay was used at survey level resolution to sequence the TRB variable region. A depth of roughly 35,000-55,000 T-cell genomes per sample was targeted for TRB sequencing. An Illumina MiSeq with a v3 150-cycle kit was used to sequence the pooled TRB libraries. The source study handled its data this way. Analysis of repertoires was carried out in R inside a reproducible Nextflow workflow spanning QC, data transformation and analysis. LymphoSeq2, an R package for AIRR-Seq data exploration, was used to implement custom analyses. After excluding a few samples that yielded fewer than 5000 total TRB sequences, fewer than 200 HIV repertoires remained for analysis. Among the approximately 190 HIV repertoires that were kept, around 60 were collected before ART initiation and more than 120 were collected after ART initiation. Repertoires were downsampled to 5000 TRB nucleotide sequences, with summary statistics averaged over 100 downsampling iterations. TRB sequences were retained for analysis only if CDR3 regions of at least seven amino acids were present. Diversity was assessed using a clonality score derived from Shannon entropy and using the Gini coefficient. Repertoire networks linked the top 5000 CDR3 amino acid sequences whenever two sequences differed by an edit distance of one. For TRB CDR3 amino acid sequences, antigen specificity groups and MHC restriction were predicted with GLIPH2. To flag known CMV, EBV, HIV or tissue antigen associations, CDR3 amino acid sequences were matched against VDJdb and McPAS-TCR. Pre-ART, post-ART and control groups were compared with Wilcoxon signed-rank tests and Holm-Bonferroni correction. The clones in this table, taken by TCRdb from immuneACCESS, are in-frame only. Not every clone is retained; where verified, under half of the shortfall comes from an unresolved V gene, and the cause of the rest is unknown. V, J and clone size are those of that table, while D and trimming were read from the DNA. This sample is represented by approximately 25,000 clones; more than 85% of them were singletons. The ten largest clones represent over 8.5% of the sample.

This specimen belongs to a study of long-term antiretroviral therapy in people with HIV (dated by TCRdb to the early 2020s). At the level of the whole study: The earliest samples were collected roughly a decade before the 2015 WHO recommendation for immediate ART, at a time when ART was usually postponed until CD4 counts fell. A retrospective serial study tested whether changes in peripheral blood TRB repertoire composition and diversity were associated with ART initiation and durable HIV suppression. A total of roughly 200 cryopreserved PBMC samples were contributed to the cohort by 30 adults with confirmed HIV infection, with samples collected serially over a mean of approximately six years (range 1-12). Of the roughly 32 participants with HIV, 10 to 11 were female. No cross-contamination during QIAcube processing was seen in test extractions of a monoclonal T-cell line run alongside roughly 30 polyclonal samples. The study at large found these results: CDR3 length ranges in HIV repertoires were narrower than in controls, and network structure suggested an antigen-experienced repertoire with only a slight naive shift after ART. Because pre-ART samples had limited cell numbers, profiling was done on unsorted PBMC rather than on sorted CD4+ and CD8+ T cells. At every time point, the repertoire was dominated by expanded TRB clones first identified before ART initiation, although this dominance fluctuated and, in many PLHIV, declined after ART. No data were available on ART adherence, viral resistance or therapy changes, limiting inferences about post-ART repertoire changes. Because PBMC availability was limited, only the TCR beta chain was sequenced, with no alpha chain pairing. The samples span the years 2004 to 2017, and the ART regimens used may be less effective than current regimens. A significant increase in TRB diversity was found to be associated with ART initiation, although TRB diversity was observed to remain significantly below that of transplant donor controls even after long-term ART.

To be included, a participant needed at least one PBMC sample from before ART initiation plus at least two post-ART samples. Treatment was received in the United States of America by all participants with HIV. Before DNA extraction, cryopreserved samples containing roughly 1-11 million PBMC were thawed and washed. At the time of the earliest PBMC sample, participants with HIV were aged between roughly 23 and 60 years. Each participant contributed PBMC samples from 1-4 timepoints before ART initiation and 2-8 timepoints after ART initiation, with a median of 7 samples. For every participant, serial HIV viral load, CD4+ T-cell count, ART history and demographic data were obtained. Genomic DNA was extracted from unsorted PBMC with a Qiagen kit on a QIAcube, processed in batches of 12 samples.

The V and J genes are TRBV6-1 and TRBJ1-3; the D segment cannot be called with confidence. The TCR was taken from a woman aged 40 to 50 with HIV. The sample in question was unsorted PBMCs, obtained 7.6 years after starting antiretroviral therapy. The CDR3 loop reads CASSEYGRSSGNTIYF. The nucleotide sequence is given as TGTGCCAGCAGTGAATACGGCAGATCCTCTGGAAACACCATATATTTT.